One sample yielded the 29 T cell receptor beta chains listed below, sequenced in a study of cytomegalovirus exposure and HLA in healthy donors. Use of 60 Vbeta and 13 Jbeta primers characterized the PCR. Sequenced by immunoSEQ multiplex PCR; TCRdb stores in-frame clones only, minus some. The sample table includes more than 95,000 clones. Sequencing was performed on PBMCs. These receptors originate from a man aged 35-49 years in good health and CMV-seronegative.

The genes are TRBV9 and TRBJ1-3, with 8 bases lining up with TRBD1. The CDR3 covers 17 residues. Per germline, CDR1 SGDLS and CDR2 YYNGEE. V lost 2 bases and J lost 4; bases outside the gene matches: 11. The CDR3 DNA reads TGTGCCAGCAGCGTCACTAGAGGACAGGGAGAAGGAAACACCATATATTTT. Translating gives CASSVTRGQGEGNTIYF.

The rearrangement uses TRBV6-5 and TRBJ1-3; D is ambiguous. CDR1 MNHEY and CDR2 SVGAGI come from the germline V gene. V was cut by 10 bases and J by 3 bases, with 16 bases left in between. CDR3 length equals 14 residues. CDR3 residues: CATFLGVSGNTIYF. Written as DNA, the CDR3 is TGTGCCACTTTCCTGGGAGTTAGTGGAAACACCATATATTTT.

The V and J genes are TRBV7-9 and TRBJ1-3; D might be TRBD1 (6 bases). Trimming took off 8 bases at V and 3 bases at J, with 14 bases between the two ends. This CDR3 is 14 amino acids long. The germline V gene encodes CDR1 SEHNR and CDR2 FQNEAQ (reference sequence). The DNA for the CDR3 is TGTGCCAGCGGCGGACGGACAGATGGAAACACCATATATTTT. Translation: CASGGRTDGNTIYF. The full variable domain, in which reference TRBV7-9 and TRBJ1-3 provide the parts outside the CDR3, is DTGVSQNPRHKITKRGQNVTFRCDPISEHNRLYWYRQTLGQGPEFLTYFQNEAQLEKSRLLSDRFSAERPKGSFSTLEIQRTEQGDSAMYLCASGGRTDGNTIYFGEGSWLTVV.

The genes are TRBV18 and TRBJ1-2, with D perhaps matching TRBD1 (5 bases). V gave up 2 bases and J gave up 8 bases, with 12 bases separating them. The CDR3 totals 13 residues. Germline CDR1 KGHSH, CDR2 LQKENI. The DNA for the CDR3 is TGTGCCAGCTCACCAGCGGGGACGGGGGGCTACACCTTC. Its protein product is CASSPAGTGGYTF.

The chain carries TRBV9 and TRBJ1-1; 8 bases are shared with TRBD1. The CDR3 is 15 amino acids. Losses at the gene ends were 3 bases for V and 5 bases for J; bases not matched to a gene: 9. The germline V gene encodes CDR1 SGDLS and CDR2 YYNGEE. Here the CDR3 DNA reads TGTGCCAGCAGCGCGACAGGGGTTGGGACAACTGAAGCTTTCTTT. As protein: CASSATGVGTTEAFF.

The chain uses TRBV9 and TRBJ1-6; 10 bases are shared with TRBD1. The CDR3 contains 15 residues. V trimming: 0 bases; J trimming: 9 bases; junction bases outside the gene matches: 3. CDR1 is SGDLS and CDR2 is YYNGEE in the germline V gene. CDR3 sequence: CASSVAGTGASPLHF. The CDR3 DNA reads TGTGCCAGCAGCGTAGCCGGGACAGGGGCTTCACCCCTCCACTTT. The full variable domain, its missing parts supplied by reference TRBV9 and TRBJ1-6, is DSGVTQTPKHLITATGQRVTLRCSPRSGDLSVYWYQQSLDQGLQFLIQYYNGEERAKGNILERFSAQQFPDLHSELNLSSLELGDSALYFCASSVAGTGASPLHFGNGTRLTVT.

The J gene is TRBJ2-2, the V gene TRBV5-5; a weak D match, TRBD2 (6 bases). Germline V CDR1 and CDR2: SGHKS, YYEKEE (reference sequence). This CDR3 is built from 15 residues. V was cut by 3 bases and J by 5 bases, with 14 bases left in between. The CDR3 DNA is TGTGCCAGCAGCTATCCCGGGGGAGGTACCGGGGAGCTGTTTTTT. Its protein is CASSYPGGGTGELFF.

The rearrangement joins TRBV2 to TRBJ2-1; TRBD2 agrees at 7 bases. This CDR3 spans 15 amino acids. Looked up from germline, CDR1 is SNHLY and CDR2 is FYNNEI. Unmatched junction bases numbered 12, after V lost 4 bases and J lost 9 bases. CDR3 sequence: CASSVEGGLVGEQFF. CDR3 DNA sequence: TGTGCCAGCAGTGTGGAGGGAGGGCTCGTCGGTGAGCAGTTCTTC.

V is TRBV15 and J is TRBJ2-3; D unclear. The germline CDR1 and CDR2 sequences are LNHNV and YYDKDF (reference sequence). CDR3 length: 15 amino acids. The germline V and J ends were trimmed by 3 bases and 0 bases, with 10 bases remaining between them. CDR3 loop: CATSRSTQSTDTQYF. DNA of the CDR3: TGTGCCACCAGCAGGTCCACCCAGAGCACAGATACGCAGTATTTT.

The chain uses TRBV27 and TRBJ2-5; the D is unclear. Per the germline V gene, CDR1 is MNHEY and CDR2 is SMNVEV (reference sequence). The V end was cut by 5 bases, the J end by 0 bases, with 7 bases between. The CDR3 loop spans 13 amino acids. In DNA, the CDR3 is TGTGCCAGCAGTCCGACAAACCAAGAGACCCAGTACTTC. This encodes CASSPTNQETQYF.

CDR3 DNA sequence: TGTGCCAGCAGCCCCCACGTACTAGCGGGAGTCTCCTACAATGAGCAGTTCTTC. Amino acids: CASSPHVLAGVSYNEQFF. The gene calls are TRBV14 and TRBJ2-1; 11 nucleotides align to TRBD2. The germline CDR1 and CDR2 sequences are SGHDN and FVKESK. The CDR3 runs 18 residues. J was trimmed by 0 bases and V by 4 bases; bases with no gene match: 8.

The chain is built from TRBV7-2 and TRBJ2-1, with TRBD2 matching over 9 bases. This CDR3 region has 16 residues. J gave up 2 bases and V 1 base, and 3 bases lay outside the gene matches. Germline V CDR1 and CDR2: SGHTA, FQGNSA. CDR3 DNA sequence: TGTGCCAGCAGCTTAGGTGCGGGGGGGCCCTACAATGAGCAGTTCTTC. Amino acid sequence: CASSLGAGGPYNEQFF.

Worth noting for this clone: One end of the junction does not line up with germline, which may come from a read error. The gene calls are TRBV11-2 and TRBJ1-1; 7 bases are shared with TRBD1. Germline V gene lookup returns CDR1 SGHAT and CDR2 FQNNGV. CDR3 length equals 14 residues. The CDR3 is CASSVIDRVGMETF. CDR3 DNA: TGTGCCAGCAGCGTAATCGACAGGGTCGGGATGGAGACTTTT.

A word on this clone: Other DNA sequences from this sample encode an identical CDR3 as well. The CDR3 region has the DNA TGTGCCAGCTCACCACCGGGACAGGGCCCCTACGAGCAGTACTTC. Protein: CASSPPGQGPYEQYF. The chain carries TRBV18 and TRBJ2-5, with 9 bases that match TRBD1. The J call may be faulty, since TRBJ2-7 better matches the DNA end. The CDR3 consists of 15 residues. Germline CDR1 is KGHSH and CDR2 is LQKENI.

The chain carries TRBV5-5 and TRBJ1-2; 7 bases align to TRBD1. From germline, CDR1 is SGHKS and CDR2 YYEKEE (reference sequence). The ends lost 1 base at V and 0 bases at J; junction bases unmatched: 3. CDR3 length: 15 amino acids. The CDR3 nucleotides read TGTGCCAGCAGCTTGTGGGACAGCTCTAACTATGGCTACACCTTC. This gives the protein CASSLWDSSNYGYTF.

V gene TRBV11-3 combines with J gene TRBJ2-5, with a weak D call TRBD1 (6 bases). The CDR3 length is 16 residues. Trimming cost V 5 bases and J 1 base, with 17 bases left between them. CDR1 SGHNT and CDR2 YENEEA come from the germline V gene. CDR3 bases: TGTGCCAGCAGCCCCGGGACACATAACTTCCAAGAGACCCAGTACTTC. This sequence encodes CASSPGTHNFQETQYF.

The rearrangement links TRBV19 to TRBJ1-4, with 7 bases fitting TRBD1. The junction had 7 bases not matched to a gene; V was cut back by 4 bases and J by 8 bases. Germline V gives CDR1 LNHDA, CDR2 SQIVND (reference sequence). The CDR3 runs to 14 residues. The CDR3 DNA reads TGTGCCAGTAGTAGGGACAGCCAGTCCGAAAAACTGTTTTTT. Translation gives CASSRDSQSEKLFF.

A note on this clone: Other DNA sequences in this sample translate to the same CDR3. This rearrangement joins TRBV7-2 to TRBJ2-3, with TRBD2 matching 7 bases. The CDR3 is 14 amino acids. Germline values: CDR1 SGHTA, CDR2 FQGNSA. V lost 5 bases, J lost 4 bases, and 6 bases stayed unmatched. The CDR3 region is CASSSTGGADTQYF. The DNA for the CDR3 is TGTGCCAGCAGCAGTACTGGGGGGGCAGATACGCAGTATTTT.

This chain connects TRBV18 to TRBJ2-2, with D possibly TRBD1 on 5 matching bases. The germline V and J ends were trimmed by 3 bases and 1 base, with 9 bases remaining between them. This CDR3 has 15 residues. CDR1 and CDR2 from the germline V gene are KGHSH and LQKENI. The CDR3 is CASSPRRGNTGELFF. Written as DNA, the CDR3 is TGTGCCAGCTCACCGCGAAGGGGGAACACCGGGGAGCTGTTTTTT.

V usage is TRBV19 and J usage is TRBJ2-4, with 7 bases matching TRBD2. V lost 4 bases to trimming and J lost 0 bases; unmatched junction nucleotides: 21. Germline loops: CDR1 LNHDA, CDR2 SQIVND (reference sequence). This CDR3 is built from 21 residues. CDR3 nucleotides: TGTGCCAGTAGTACCTCCCCGGCTAGCGGAACTTCCCCCTTAGCCAAAAACATTCAGTACTTC. Protein sequence: CASSTSPASGTSPLAKNIQYF.

The genes are TRBV5-6 and TRBJ2-5; a possible D gene is TRBD2 (6 bases). The J call is in doubt because the DNA end fits TRBJ2-7 better. Germline assignment: CDR1 SGHDT and CDR2 YYEEEE. The length of the CDR3 is 15 residues. CDR3 in DNA: TGTGCCAGCAGCTTGTCAGGGACTCTATCCTACGAGCAGTACTTC. It yields the protein CASSLSGTLSYEQYF.

CDR3 DNA: TGTGCCAGCACCCTGAAGTCGGGGAACACTGAAGCTTTCTTT. It codes for CASTLKSGNTEAFF. V usage is TRBV6-5 and J usage is TRBJ1-1; D is ambiguous. V was trimmed by 7 bases and J by 1 base, leaving 13 bases between them. Germline CDR1 reads MNHEY; CDR2 reads SVGAGI. This CDR3 comprises 14 residues.

The chain is built from TRBV2 and TRBJ2-6; 8 bases agree with TRBD2. The CDR3 length is 15 residues. V dropped 6 bases and J dropped 9; count of bases not matched to a gene: 10. Per germline, CDR1 SNHLY and CDR2 FYNNEI. The CDR3 nucleotides read TGTGCCAGCAGACCGAACACCGGGACTAGCAACGTCCTGACTTTC. Protein sequence: CASRPNTGTSNVLTF. Supplemented by reference TRBV2 and TRBJ2-6, the full variable domain reads EPEVTQTPSHQVTQMGQEVILRCVPISNHLYFYWYRQILGQKVEFLVSFYNNEISEKSEIFDDQFSVERPDGSNFTLKIRSTKLEDSAMYFCASRPNTGTSNVLTFGAGSRLTVL.

The gene calls are TRBV7-6 and TRBJ1-3, with 7 bases aligning to TRBD1. V lost 6 bases, J lost 3 bases, and 5 bases stayed unmatched. CDR3 length: 14 residues. CDR1 and CDR2 (germline): SGHVS, FNYEAQ. The CDR3 sequence: CASSPDRVGNTIYF. CDR3 DNA: TGTGCCAGCAGTCCAGACAGGGTTGGAAACACCATATATTTT.

The chain combines TRBV6-5 with TRBJ2-3; 7 nucleotides align to TRBD2. Looked up from germline, CDR1 is MNHEY and CDR2 is SVGAGI. The CDR3 runs to 13 residues. V lost 5 bases and J lost 3; bases outside the gene matches: 2. In nucleotides, the CDR3 is TGTGCCAGCAGTCTGGGGGGGACAGATACGCAGTATTTT. Residues: CASSLGGTDTQYF.

The CDR3 region is CASSLALAGGGGEQFF. The CDR3 nucleotides read TGCGCCAGCAGCTTGGCTCTAGCGGGAGGTGGGGGTGAGCAGTTCTTC. The V gene is TRBV5-1, the J gene TRBJ2-1; TRBD2 matches at 11 bases. Trimming removed 0 bases from V and 9 bases from J; junction bases left unmatched: 8. CDR1 and CDR2 from the germline V gene are SGHRS and YFSETQ. The CDR3 spans 16 residues.

About this clone itself: Different DNA sequences within this sample yield the same CDR3. The chain uses TRBV7-2 and TRBJ2-2; 10 bases are a match to TRBD2. Germline lookup yields CDR1 SGHTA and CDR2 FQGNSA. The CDR3 sequence is 16 residues long. The V gene end was trimmed by 1 base and the J gene end by 6 bases; junction bases not matched to a gene: 5. The CDR3 loop reads CASSLGSSGSPGELFF. The CDR3 DNA follows: TGTGCCAGCAGCTTAGGTTCTAGCGGGAGCCCCGGGGAGCTGTTTTTT.

As regards this clone: Other DNA sequences from this sample encode an identical CDR3 as well. The chain is built from TRBV2 and TRBJ1-6; D unresolved. The germline V and J ends were trimmed by 7 bases and 5 bases, with 15 bases remaining between them. The CDR3 contains 15 residues. The germline V gene has CDR1 SNHLY and CDR2 FYNNEI. CDR3 sequence: CASTKGVRDNSPLHF. The CDR3 nucleotides read TGTGCCAGCACCAAGGGAGTCAGAGATAATTCACCCCTCCACTTT.

The chain combines TRBV7-6 with TRBJ2-6; 8 positions match TRBD1. This CDR3 has 21 amino acids. CDR1 and CDR2 (germline): SGHVS, FNYEAQ. The V and J ends lost 0 bases and 0 bases, in that order; junction bases with no gene match: 13. The CDR3 loop is CASSLAPPGGQGFSGANVLTF. CDR3 bases: TGTGCCAGCAGCTTAGCCCCCCCCGGTGGACAGGGATTCTCTGGGGCCAACGTCCTGACTTTC.